This TCR beta chain was profiled in a study of beta chain features in type 1 diabetes. All of the isolated RNA was reverse transcribed, so expressed TCRB transcripts were sequenced. Assay used: immunoSEQ multiplex PCR; TCRdb lists only in-frame clones, some missing. The sample lists about 350,000 clones, about 20% occurring once. CDR1 is SGHTA, CDR2 FQGNSA, per germline. V was pared by 5 bases and J by 8 bases, with 7 bases of the junction left unmatched. CDR3 size: 14 residues. This rearrangement joins TRBV7-2 to TRBJ1-4; TRBD1 matches at 8 bases. Sequencing was performed on naive CD4+ T cells from blood. The clonotype comes from a woman under 30 in good health. CDR3 sequence reads: CASSPDRGVEKLFF. The CDR3 DNA sequence: TGTGCCAGCAGCCCCGACAGGGGTGTGGAAAAACTGTTTTTT.